One sample yielded the 8 T cell receptor beta chains listed below, sequenced in a study of CXCR3-negative and CXCR3-positive naive CD8 T cells. Findings of the study overall: When CXCR3-positive naive cells were set against CXCR3-negative naive cells, the former had more hydrophobic TRB CDR3s.

Their cognate antigens are unknown. The libraries of TRB cDNA were prepared using 5' RACE with UMI labels. TCRdb derives one entry per CDR3 protein from the 5' RACE reads, leaving out DNA. Here the sample table reports about 120,000 distinct CDR3 sequences. The sample comprised naive CXCR3+ CD8+ T cells from blood. The subset is: CD45RO-CCR7+CD27+CD95- naive CD8+ T cells expressing CXCR3 (TNR3+). These receptors all stem from a human donor in good health. Some clones in this sample may be carry-over from other donors' samples.

This chain connects TRBV24-1 to TRBJ2-2. The germline gives CDR1 KGHDR, CDR2 SFDVKD. The CDR3 consists of 12 residues. The CDR3 reads CATAINTGELFF.

The chain recombines TRBV6-2 or TRBV6-3 with TRBJ2-1. Germline assignment: CDR1 MNHEY and CDR2 SVGEGT. This CDR3 is built from 12 residues. CDR3 protein: CASSYPANEQFF.

The chain has TRBV6-2 or TRBV6-3 and TRBJ1-1. The CDR3 has 13 amino acids. Germline V lookup: CDR1 MNHEY, CDR2 SVGEGT. CDR3 loop: CASSYNEDTEAFF.

The chain carries TRBV6-5 and TRBJ2-2; the D call of TRBD1 rests on TCRdb alone, since no DNA is present to check it. CDR1 and CDR2 from the germline V gene are MNHEY and SVGAGI. The CDR3 covers 18 residues. This CDR3 reads CASSPTGQGASNTGELFF.

The V and J genes are TRBV7-9 and TRBJ1-2; absent DNA, TCRdb's TRBD1 call cannot be checked. CDR3 length equals 13 residues. Germline V gene lookup returns CDR1 SEHNR and CDR2 FQNEAQ (reference sequence). CDR3 protein: CASSPPGPLGYTF.

This chain uses TRBV29-1 with TRBJ2-3; as DNA is missing, the TRBD2 call by TCRdb cannot be tested. The V gene's germline CDR1 is SQVTM and CDR2 ANQGSEA. The CDR3 loop spans 16 amino acids. The CDR3 region is CSVERASGDDTDTQYF.

V is TRBV27 and J is TRBJ1-1; the TRBD1 assignment by TCRdb is unverifiable without DNA. Germline V lookup: CDR1 MNHEY, CDR2 SMNVEV (reference sequence). This CDR3 is built from 14 residues. CDR3 sequence: CASSQTMTGIEAFF.

The V gene is TRBV29-1, the J gene TRBJ2-7. In germline, CDR1 is SQVTM, CDR2 ANQGSEA. This CDR3 has 12 amino acids. The CDR3 reads CSVEARMNEQYF.